This TCR beta chain comes out of a study of cytomegalovirus exposure and HLA in healthy donors. This clone is a singleton in its sample. Its matching antigen is unknown. Study-wide results and caveats: Immune exposure data for these donors was limited to CMV serostatus. A list of approximately 150 TCR beta chains associated with cytomegalovirus was given.

13 Jbeta primers and 60 Vbeta primers were used for the PCR. The table came from immunoSEQ multiplex PCR; TCRdb's copy has only in-frame clones and leaves some out. The sample carries tens of thousands of clones, just under 80% recorded once. Nominal health characterized the donors when sampled, though unrecorded immune exposures were likely. Germline V gives CDR1 SGDLS, CDR2 YYNGEE. After removal of 3 bases from V and 3 bases from J, the junction contained 3 bases not matched to a gene. CDR3 length: 15 amino acids. The sequence derives from a male donor in good health and CMV-seropositive. Source material: PBMCs. The gene calls are TRBV9 and TRBJ2-3; 11 bases line up with TRBD2. CDR3 nucleotides: TGTGCCAGCAGCGCGGGACTAGCGGATACAGATACGCAGTATTTT. Protein sequence: CASSAGLADTDTQYF.